These T cell receptor beta chains were read from a single sample in a study of blood T cell repertoires in COVID-19. Clones were sequenced by immunoSEQ multiplex PCR, and TCRdb holds only the in-frame ones, with some missing. The table lists some 110,000 clones, 86% of them singletons. The sample was peripheral blood. Every receptor here comes from a man between 40 and 49 years old with acute or convalescent COVID-19. Both conserved end residues are part of each CDR3. Each record gives: D gene, clone size, V gene, J gene, CDR3 protein, CDR3 DNA. The D gene is left open where the match is weak. Rows give clone size only sometimes, using once, few, many, or a class for an expanded clone.

TRBD1	NA	TRBV19	TRBJ1-3	CASSEFAGTGSGNTIYF	TGTGCCAGTAGCGAATTCGCCGGGACAGGGTCTGGAAACACCATATATTTT
NA	NA	TRBV2	TRBJ1-5	CASSPVLNRNQPQHF	TGTGCCAGCAGCCCAGTCTTAAACCGCAATCAGCCCCAGCATTTT
TRBD1	NA	TRBV3-1/TRBV3-2	TRBJ1-6	CASSLSRDRGPDSPLHF	TGTGCCAGCAGCTTATCCCGGGACAGGGGCCCGGATTCACCCCTCCACTTT
TRBD1	NA	TRBV30	TRBJ1-2	CAWSVGQGSNGYTF	TGTGCCTGGAGTGTCGGACAGGGGTCTAACGGCTACACCTTC
NA	NA	TRBV7-9	TRBJ1-6	CASSFEDSPLHF	TGTGCCAGCAGCTTCGAGGATTCACCCCTCCACTTT
NA	NA	TRBV5-4	TRBJ1-6	CASTREVSDSPLHF	TGTGCCAGCACCCGGGAGGTCTCGGATTCACCCCTCCACTTT
NA	NA	TRBV5-5	TRBJ2-2	CASSLKAGSTGELFF	TGTGCCAGCAGCTTGAAGGCGGGCTCCACCGGGGAGCTGTTTTTT
NA	NA	TRBV7-9	TRBJ2-1	CASSPRSRGSSYNEQFF	TGTGCCAGCAGTCCCCGGAGCCGGGGGAGCTCCTACAATGAGCAGTTCTTC
NA	NA	TRBV21-1	TRBJ1-4	CASSQRGSGGRAEKLFF	TGTGCCAGCAGCCAAAGGGGGTCGGGGGGGAGGGCTGAAAAACTGTTTTTT
TRBD1	NA	TRBV23-1	TRBJ1-2	CASSQGQGDYGYTF	TGCGCCAGCAGCCAGGGACAGGGGGACTATGGCTACACCTTC
TRBD2	once	TRBV6-2/TRBV6-3	TRBJ2-3	CASSPRRGIDPSTDTQYF	TGTGCCAGCAGTCCACGGCGGGGGATAGACCCTAGCACAGATACGCAGTATTTT
TRBD1	few	TRBV19	TRBJ2-7	CASSTGQTKEQYF	TGTGCCAGTAGTACGGGACAGACTAAGGAGCAGTACTTC
NA	few	TRBV5-1	TRBJ1-3	CASSLQGQSSGNTIYF	TGCGCCAGCAGCTTACAGGGCCAGAGCTCTGGAAACACCATATATTTT
NA	NA	TRBV6-6	TRBJ2-5	CASRAGAETQYF	TGTGCCAGCAGGGCGGGGGCGGAGACCCAGTACTTC
NA	NA	TRBV4-3	TRBJ1-3	CASSQGAQTRNTIYF	TGCGCCAGCAGCCAAGGGGCACAGACCCGAAACACCATATATTTT
TRBD2	NA	TRBV7-6	TRBJ2-2	CASSRLAGGAGELFF	TGTGCCAGCAGCCGACTAGCGGGGGGCGCCGGGGAGCTGTTTTTT
NA	few	TRBV19	TRBJ1-5	CASSIEGRGVGNQPQHF	TGTGCCAGTAGTATCGAGGGGAGGGGGGTCGGCAATCAGCCCCAGCATTTT
NA	few	TRBV6-1	TRBJ1-5	CASSDGAPGDQPQHF	TGTGCCAGCAGTGATGGGGCTCCGGGGGATCAGCCCCAGCATTTT
TRBD1	once	TRBV18	TRBJ2-5	CASSERLGVGGHPETQYF	TGTGCCAGCTCAGAAAGACTGGGGGTAGGGGGCCATCCAGAGACCCAGTACTTC
TRBD1	NA	TRBV4-2	TRBJ1-1	CASSQDRQGATEAFF	TGTGCCAGCAGCCAAGACAGACAGGGGGCCACTGAAGCTTTCTTT
NA	NA	TRBV19	TRBJ2-3	CASSMGLGDTDTQYF	TGTGCCAGTAGTATGGGGCTTGGGGACACAGATACGCAGTATTTT
TRBD1	NA	TRBV2	TRBJ1-3	CASSEGDRYYSGNTIYF	TGTGCCAGCAGCGAGGGGGACAGGTATTACTCTGGAAACACCATATATTTT
NA	NA	TRBV7-9	TRBJ1-5	CASSLDSLTPQHF	TGTGCCAGCAGCCTCGACAGTTTGACGCCCCAGCATTTT
NA	NA	TRBV5-1	TRBJ2-5	CASSSSIVQETQYF	TGCGCCAGCAGCTCCAGTATTGTACAAGAGACCCAGTACTTC
NA	NA	TRBV19	TRBJ2-4	CASSPETGPLAKNIQYF	TGTGCCAGTAGTCCAGAAACAGGGCCCCTAGCCAAAAACATTCAGTACTTC
NA	once	TRBV4-2	TRBJ2-1	CASSQAGARNNEQFF	TGTGCCAGCAGCCAAGCGGGAGCCAGGAACAATGAGCAGTTCTTC
NA	NA	TRBV7-2	TRBJ1-3	CASSYQGSGNTIYF	TGTGCCAGCAGCTACCAGGGGTCTGGAAACACCATATATTTT
TRBD2	once	TRBV5-4	TRBJ2-3	CASIPGLASGDTQYF	TGTGCCAGCATCCCGGGACTAGCGTCCGGAGATACGCAGTATTTT
TRBD1	few	TRBV2	TRBJ1-2	CAREWGTGLAGYTF	TGTGCCAGAGAGTGGGGGACAGGGCTGGCTGGCTACACCTTC
NA	few	TRBV24-1	TRBJ2-1	CATSDPNRQSNEQFF	TGTGCCACCAGTGATCCCAATAGACAGTCCAATGAGCAGTTCTTC
NA	NA	TRBV4-2	TRBJ2-1	CASSQEEGLYIEQFF	TGTGCCAGCAGCCAAGAGGAGGGACTGTATATTGAGCAGTTCTTC
TRBD1	NA	TRBV7-8	TRBJ1-2	CASSLGPGGYGYTF	TGTGCCAGCAGCTTAGGTCCAGGGGGCTATGGCTACACCTTC
NA	NA	TRBV6-2/TRBV6-3	TRBJ1-1	CASSYSKGRGAEAFF	TGTGCCAGCAGTTACTCTAAGGGGAGGGGAGCTGAAGCTTTCTTT
NA	NA	TRBV7-2	TRBJ2-5	CASSLPGGGRETQYF	TGTGCCAGCAGCTTACCGGGGGGCGGGAGAGAGACCCAGTACTTC
TRBD1	NA	TRBV5-1	TRBJ1-2	CASSLGTGGYGYTF	TGCGCCAGCAGCTTGGGAACAGGGGGATACGGCTACACCTTC
TRBD1	NA	TRBV5-1	TRBJ1-4	CASSAGGSNEKLFF	TGCGCCAGCAGCGCAGGGGGTTCTAATGAAAAACTGTTTTTT
TRBD1	NA	TRBV14	TRBJ1-3	CASSWTGSGNTIYF	TGTGCCAGCAGCTGGACAGGGTCTGGAAACACCATATATTTT
NA	NA	TRBV12-2	TRBJ1-5	CASRLALRGCSNQPQHF	TGTGCAAGTCGCTTAGCCCTGAGGGGGTGTAGCAATCAGCCCCAGCATTTT
NA	NA	TRBV2	TRBJ2-2	CASSRRVGTGELFF	TGTGCCAGCAGTCGGCGGGTTGGGACCGGGGAGCTGTTTTTT
NA	NA	TRBV15	TRBJ2-6	CATSRVSPSGANVLTF	TGTGCCACCAGCAGAGTCAGTCCCTCTGGGGCCAACGTCCTGACTTTC